Ten or more counts support the clone carrying this T cell receptor beta chain. What it binds is not known. This record comes from a study of T cells after yellow fever vaccination. Study-wide context: Fractions of limited cellularity were prepared by means of SMART-Seq v4 Ultra Low Input. Study conclusions and caveats: Secondary responses were weaker yet peaked faster, day 5 versus 15. The study re-detected most primary-vaccination clones after the booster (under 97% CD4, roughly 88% CD8).

This CDR3 region has 13 residues. The V end was cut by 6 bases, the J end by 1 base, with 10 bases between. Using its own MiXCR run on the 5' RACE reads, TCRdb lists one record per CDR3 protein. Among 350,000 to 450,000 distinct CDR3 sequences, roughly 6.2% were seen once, and the ten largest hold about 15%. The J gene is TRBJ2-7, the V gene TRBV12-3 or TRBV12-4; D may be TRBD1 or TRBD2 (5 bases each). The TCR originated in a man between 25 and 39 years old who received the YFV17D yellow fever vaccine. Material: PBMCs, obtained 5 days after the yellow fever booster vaccination. The CDR3 loop is CASSPGRSYEQYF. The DNA for the CDR3 is TGTGCCAGCAGCCCGGGACGGTCCTACGAGCAGTACTTC.